This TCR beta chain was sequenced in a study of blood T cell repertoires in COVID-19 (TCRdb year 2020). Looking at the study overall: Samples from collaborators originated in the United States, Italy and Spain and spanned both the acute and convalescent phases of COVID-19. The dataset comprised deeply sampled blood TCRbeta repertoires from subjects exposed to, actively infected with, or recovered from COVID-19. The material from the prospective study consisted of cDNA or gDNA derived from T cells, B-cell-depleted T cells, or PBMCs. The repertoires were released in a freely available public database intended as a resource for research on the immune response to SARS-CoV-2. The samples were drawn from two sources: the first 160 participants of the ongoing ImmuneRACE study, and 950 to 1,500 subjects contributed by 6 global collaborators. Sample metadata almost always included a de-identified subject ID, COVID-19 status, age in years and sex. Where available, HLA class I and class II types were taken from metadata supplied by the sample provider and were not determined by assay-based typing. Study-level results and caveats: How much clinical and demographic metadata was included differed by source and by participant, and the metadata was provided uncurated.

One collaborating source in Seattle enrolled patients during active infection and followed them longitudinally through the course of disease. Each collaborating institution followed its own protocols to collect whole blood in K2EDTA tubes. Collaborator samples were shipped for TCRbeta analysis as frozen whole blood, isolated PBMCs, or DNA extracted from either sample type. The CDR3 covers 15 residues, taking in both the cysteine and the phenylalanine. Just the 45-base CDR3 DNA is kept, in frame starting at base 1. V gives up 5 bases and J gives up 1 base, and the segment between their germline ends measures 9 bases. According to the germline V gene (reference sequence), CDR1 reads SGHAT and CDR2 reads FQDESV. To note about this clone: What this receptor recognizes is not known. Per-base quality was not reported, and no clone a single base away is much larger than it.

TCRbeta CDR3 regions were amplified from genomic DNA using the immunoSEQ Assay, a bias-controlled multiplex PCR. In the authors' own workflow: The number of nucleated cells in each sample was estimated from the amplification of reference gene primers within the assay. Sequence reads were collapsed and filtered to measure the absolute abundance of every unique TCRbeta CDR3 rearrangement. For each sample, productive Simpson clonality was calculated as the square root of Simpson's diversity index across productive rearrangements. TCRdb mirrors the immuneACCESS table, restricted to in-frame sequences. Some clones are absent from its copies; in checked studies, under half trace to an unresolved V gene, and the reason for the others is unknown. The V and J calls and the clone size are those of that table, but D and trimming were determined from the DNA. Present in this sample are around 230,000 clones, over 75% of which were seen just once. The ten largest clones take up 5.1% of the sample.

The TCR comes from a middle-aged man with COVID-19, enrolled during active disease. The sequenced sample was peripheral blood. Here the chain combines TRBV11-1 and TRBJ2-6; the D segment could be TRBD1, given 6 matching bases. The CDR3 reads as follows: CASSPRGSGANVLTF. The nucleotides are TGTGCCAGCAGCCCTAGGGGGTCTGGGGCCAACGTCCTGACTTTC.